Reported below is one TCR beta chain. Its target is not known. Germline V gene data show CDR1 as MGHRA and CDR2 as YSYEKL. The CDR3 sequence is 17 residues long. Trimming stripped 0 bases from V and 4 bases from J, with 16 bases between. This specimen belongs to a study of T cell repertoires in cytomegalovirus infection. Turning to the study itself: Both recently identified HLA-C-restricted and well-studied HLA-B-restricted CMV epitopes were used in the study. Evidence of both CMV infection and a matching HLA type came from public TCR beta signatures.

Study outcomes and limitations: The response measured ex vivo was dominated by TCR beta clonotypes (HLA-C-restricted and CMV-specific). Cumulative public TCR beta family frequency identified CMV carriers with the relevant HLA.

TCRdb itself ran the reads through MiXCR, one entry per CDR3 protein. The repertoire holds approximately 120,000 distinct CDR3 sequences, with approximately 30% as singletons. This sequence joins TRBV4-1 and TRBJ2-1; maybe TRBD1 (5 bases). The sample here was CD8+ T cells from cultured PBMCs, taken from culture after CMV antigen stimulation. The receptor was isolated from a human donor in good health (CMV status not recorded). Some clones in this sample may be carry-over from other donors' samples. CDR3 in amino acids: CASSQDSVRANYNEQFF. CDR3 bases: TGCGCCAGCAGCCAAGATTCAGTCAGGGCCAATTACAATGAGCAGTTCTTC.